Below, 5 T cell receptor beta chains from the same sample are listed, as sequenced in a study of T-cell reconstitution after alpha-beta-depleted transplantation in children. The TCRbeta library incorporated unique molecular identifiers. TCRdb independently ran MiXCR on the PCR reads; one entry per CDR3 protein. The sample carries about 97,000 distinct CDR3 sequences, around 6.1% recorded once. Sequenced here: PBMCs, mostly from graft donor cells, sampled 60 days after TCRalphabeta/CD19-depleted stem cell transplant. These receptors were collected from a female patient aged 2-10 years who had a stem cell transplant for Fanconi anemia, so the T cells may come from the graft donor.

This clonotype was detected ten times or more. V is TRBV5-1 and J is TRBJ1-1; 7 positions agree with TRBD1. V lost 5 bases to trimming and J lost 9 bases; unmatched junction nucleotides: 10. The germline V gene encodes CDR1 SGHRS and CDR2 YFSETQ. The CDR3 spans 13 residues. CDR3: CASSLTGTDQAFF. DNA of the CDR3: TGCGCCAGCAGTCTTACCGGGACAGATCAAGCTTTCTTT.

CDR3 region: CASSSPSGTQYF. CDR3 DNA sequence: TGTGCCAGCAGCTCCCCCAGCGGGACCCAGTACTTC. The chain joins TRBV11-3 to TRBJ2-5, with D maybe TRBD2 (5 bases). This CDR3 is 12 amino acids long. Germline assignment: CDR1 SGHNT and CDR2 YENEEA. V lost 4 bases and J 7 bases, leaving 10 bases between the germline ends.

This clonotype has just a few counts. V and J are TRBV20-1 and TRBJ1-1; D is possibly TRBD1 (5 bases). With 0 bases removed from V and 0 bases from J, the gap between germline ends came to 17 bases. The CDR3 loop spans 17 amino acids. Looked up from germline, CDR1 is DFQATT and CDR2 is SNEGSKA (reference sequence). The CDR3: CSARDPGGPPMNTEAFF. CDR3 DNA sequence: TGCAGTGCTAGAGATCCGGGGGGTCCCCCAATGAACACTGAAGCTTTCTTT.

This clonotype was recorded many times. The chain is built from TRBV20-1 and TRBJ2-5; TRBD2 is a possible D gene (5 bases). The germline V and J ends were trimmed by 1 base and 4 bases, with 19 bases remaining between them. Per the germline V gene, CDR1 is DFQATT and CDR2 is SNEGSKA (reference sequence). CDR3 length: 16 amino acids. CDR3 loop: CSARVGIAIEGETQYF. CDR3 DNA: TGCAGTGCTAGAGTTGGTATAGCAATCGAGGGAGAGACCCAGTACTTC.

The table lists this clonotype with many counts. This chain connects TRBV7-3 to TRBJ2-7; 7 nucleotides match TRBD2. J lost 5 bases, V lost 2 bases, and 12 bases had no gene match. Germline V CDR1 and CDR2: SGHTA, FQGTGA. The CDR3 sequence is 16 residues long. In DNA form, the CDR3 reads TGTGCCAGCAGCTTATTCATAGGGAGCGGGATCCACGAGCAGTACTTC. As protein: CASSLFIGSGIHEQYF. The full variable domain, rest sourced from reference TRBV7-3 and TRBJ2-7, is GAGVSQTPSNKVTEKGKYVELRCDPISGHTALYWYRQSLGQGPEFLIYFQGTGAADDSGLPNDRFFAVRPEGSVSTLKIQRTERGDSAVYLCASSLFIGSGIHEQYFGPGTRLTVT.